One sample yielded the 9 T cell receptor beta chains listed below, sequenced in a study of blood T cell repertoires in COVID-19. Using immunoSEQ multiplex PCR, the repertoire was profiled, and TCRdb retains in-frame clones only, with some absent. The table shows 75,000 to 100,000 clones, with about nine tenths occurring only once. The source material was peripheral blood. These receptors were collected from a woman of 80 years or more with acute or convalescent COVID-19.

This chain connects TRBV11-2 to TRBJ2-1; 8 bases match TRBD2. CDR3 length: 15 residues. J gave up 10 bases and V 1 base, and 9 bases lay outside the gene matches. CDR1 is SGHAT and CDR2 is FQNNGV in the germline V gene. The CDR3 sequence is CASSLAWGAGVEQFF. The CDR3 coding sequence is TGTGCCAGCAGCTTAGCCTGGGGAGCGGGGGTAGAGCAGTTCTTC.

The chain recombines TRBV6-5 with TRBJ1-2; D remains unclear. Germline V lookup: CDR1 MNHEY, CDR2 SVGAGI. The CDR3 consists of 16 residues. V lost 1 base to trimming and J lost 2 bases, with 14 bases between them. The CDR3 region is CASSYLKGRGNYGYTF. In DNA form, the CDR3 reads TGTGCCAGCAGTTACTTGAAGGGAAGAGGGAACTATGGCTACACCTTC.

V is TRBV14 and J is TRBJ1-6, with 9 bases lining up with TRBD1. Germline trimming cut 0 bases from V and 7 bases from J; bases unmatched to any gene: 4. The CDR3 runs 16 residues. Germline CDR1 reads SGHDN; CDR2 reads FVKESK. Here the CDR3 reads CASSQETGGNNSPLHF. The CDR3 nucleotides read TGTGCCAGCAGCCAAGAGACAGGGGGTAACAATTCACCCCTCCACTTT.

The chain joins TRBV7-8 to TRBJ2-1; TRBD2 matches 8 bases. CDR3 size: 15 residues. V trimming: 3 bases; J trimming: 4 bases; junction bases outside the gene matches: 5. Germline V CDR1 and CDR2: SGHVS, FQNEAQ. CDR3 bases: TGTGCCAGCAGCTTCGCGGGGGGTAATTACAATGAGCAGTTCTTC. Its translation is CASSFAGGNYNEQFF.

The chain carries TRBV28 and TRBJ1-1, with 8 bases aligning to TRBD1. This CDR3 is 11 amino acids long. The V and J ends lost 6 bases and 11 bases, in that order; junction bases with no gene match: 5. Germline lookup yields CDR1 MDHEN and CDR2 SYDVKM. The CDR3 protein is CASSGQGRAFF. CDR3 DNA: TGTGCCAGCAGCGGACAGGGAAGGGCTTTCTTT. The variable domain in full, completed from reference TRBV28 and TRBJ1-1, reads DVKVTQSSRYLVKRTGEKVFLECVQDMDHENMFWYRQDPGLGLRLIYFSYDVKMKEKGDIPEGYSVSREKKERFSLILESASTNQTSMYLCASSGQGRAFFGQGTRLTVV.

The CDR3 loop reads CASSSPIDASGIDEQYF. CDR3 bases: TGTGCCAGCAGTTCCCCGATTGATGCTAGCGGGATAGACGAGCAGTACTTC. This chain uses TRBV28 with TRBJ2-7; 9 nucleotides agree with TRBD2. This CDR3 has 17 amino acids. Germline V gene lookup returns CDR1 MDHEN and CDR2 SYDVKM. Unmatched junction bases numbered 15, after V lost 4 bases and J lost 5 bases.

The count of this clone is one. This sample includes further DNA sequences coding for the same CDR3. The chain joins TRBV7-2 to TRBJ2-5; D is possibly TRBD2 (5 bases). Germline V gene lookup returns CDR1 SGHTA and CDR2 FQGNSA. Trimming removed 5 bases from V and 4 bases from J, with 14 bases in between. This CDR3 contains 14 residues. CDR3 amino acids: CASSPRRGGETQYF. CDR3 sequence (DNA): TGTGCCAGCAGCCCTCGTCGAGGAGGAGAGACCCAGTACTTC.

The chain links TRBV7-2 to TRBJ2-5, with 7 positions matching TRBD1. CDR1 SGHTA and CDR2 FQGNSA come from the germline V gene. V shed 4 bases, J shed 5 bases, and the junction held 7 bases outside the gene matches. This CDR3 is built from 14 residues. As DNA, the CDR3 is TGTGCCAGCAGCTCTACAGGGGCGAGGGAGACCCAGTACTTC. Translation: CASSSTGARETQYF.

The chain employs TRBV3-1 (or the pseudogene TRBV3-2) and TRBJ1-4, with D tentatively TRBD1 (6 bases). Germline-derived CDR1 and CDR2 are LGHDT and YNNKEL (reference sequence). The V end was cut by 2 bases, the J end by 4 bases, with 8 bases between. The CDR3 extends over 14 amino acids. The CDR3 nucleotides are TGTGCCAGCAGCCAAAAGACAGGTAATGAAAAACTGTTTTTT. Protein product: CASSQKTGNEKLFF.